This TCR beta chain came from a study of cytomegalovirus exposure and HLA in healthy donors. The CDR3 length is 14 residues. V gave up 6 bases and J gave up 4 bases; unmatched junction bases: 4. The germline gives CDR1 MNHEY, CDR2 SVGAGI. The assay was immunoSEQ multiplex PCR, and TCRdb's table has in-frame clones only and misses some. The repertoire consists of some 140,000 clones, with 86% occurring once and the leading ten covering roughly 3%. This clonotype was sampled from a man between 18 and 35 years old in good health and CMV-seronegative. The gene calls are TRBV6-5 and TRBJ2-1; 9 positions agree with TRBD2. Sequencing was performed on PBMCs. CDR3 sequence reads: CASRRLAGYNEQFF. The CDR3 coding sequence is TGTGCCAGCAGGCGCCTAGCGGGGTACAATGAGCAGTTCTTC.